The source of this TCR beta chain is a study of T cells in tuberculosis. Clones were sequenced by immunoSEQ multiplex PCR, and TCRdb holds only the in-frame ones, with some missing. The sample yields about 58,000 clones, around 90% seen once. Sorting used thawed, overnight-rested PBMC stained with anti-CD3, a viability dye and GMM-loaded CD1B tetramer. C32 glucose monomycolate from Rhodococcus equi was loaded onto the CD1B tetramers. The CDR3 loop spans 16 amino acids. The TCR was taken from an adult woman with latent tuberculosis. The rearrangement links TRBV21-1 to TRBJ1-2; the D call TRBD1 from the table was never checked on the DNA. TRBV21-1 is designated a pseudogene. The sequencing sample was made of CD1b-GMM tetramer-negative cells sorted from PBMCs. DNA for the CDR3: TGTGCCAGCAGCAAAAGCCGAAGGTTTGGGGGCCCTGGCTACACCTTC. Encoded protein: CASSKSRRFGGPGYTF.